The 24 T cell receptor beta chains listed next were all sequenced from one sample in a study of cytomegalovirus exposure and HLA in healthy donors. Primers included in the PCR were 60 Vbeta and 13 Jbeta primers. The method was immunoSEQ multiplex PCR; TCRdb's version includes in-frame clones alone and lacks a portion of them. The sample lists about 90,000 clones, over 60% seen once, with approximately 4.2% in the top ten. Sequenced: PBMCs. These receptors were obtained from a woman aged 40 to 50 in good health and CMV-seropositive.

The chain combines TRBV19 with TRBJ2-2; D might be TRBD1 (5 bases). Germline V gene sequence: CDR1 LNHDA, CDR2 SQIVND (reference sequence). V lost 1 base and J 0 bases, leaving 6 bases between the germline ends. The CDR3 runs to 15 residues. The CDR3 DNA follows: TGTGCCAGTAGTATAGGGACAACGAACACCGGGGAGCTGTTTTTT. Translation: CASSIGTTNTGELFF.

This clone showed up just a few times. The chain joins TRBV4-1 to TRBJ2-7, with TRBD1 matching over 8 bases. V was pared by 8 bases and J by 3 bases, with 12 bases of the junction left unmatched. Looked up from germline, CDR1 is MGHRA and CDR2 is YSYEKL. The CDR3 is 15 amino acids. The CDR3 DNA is TGCGCCAGCGCCCCAGGTGACAGGGGATTCTACGAGCAGTACTTC. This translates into CASAPGDRGFYEQYF.

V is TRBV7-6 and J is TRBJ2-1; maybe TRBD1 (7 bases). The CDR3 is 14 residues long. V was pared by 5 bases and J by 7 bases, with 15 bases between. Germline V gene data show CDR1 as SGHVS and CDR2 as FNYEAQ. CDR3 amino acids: CASSPAGQMNEQFF. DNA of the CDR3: TGTGCCAGCAGCCCCGCGGGACAGATGAATGAGCAGTTCTTC.

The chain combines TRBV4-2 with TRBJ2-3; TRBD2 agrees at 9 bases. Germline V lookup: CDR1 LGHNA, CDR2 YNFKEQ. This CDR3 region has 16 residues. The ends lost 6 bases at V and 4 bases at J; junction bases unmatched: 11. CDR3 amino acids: CASRGIAGVEADTQYF. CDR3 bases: TGTGCCAGCAGGGGGATAGCGGGAGTGGAGGCAGATACGCAGTATTTT.

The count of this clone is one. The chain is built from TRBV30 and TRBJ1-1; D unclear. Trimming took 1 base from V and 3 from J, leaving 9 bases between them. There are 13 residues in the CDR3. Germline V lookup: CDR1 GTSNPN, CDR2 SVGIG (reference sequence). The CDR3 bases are TGTGCCTGGAGTGACCAGAGGGACACTGAAGCTTTCTTT. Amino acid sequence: CAWSDQRDTEAFF.

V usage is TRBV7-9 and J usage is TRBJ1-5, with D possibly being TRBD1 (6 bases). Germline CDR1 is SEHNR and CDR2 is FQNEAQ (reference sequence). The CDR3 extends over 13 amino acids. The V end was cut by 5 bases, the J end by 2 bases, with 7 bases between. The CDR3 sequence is CASSRTGNQPQHF. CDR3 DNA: TGTGCCAGCAGCCGGACAGGCAATCAGCCCCAGCATTTT. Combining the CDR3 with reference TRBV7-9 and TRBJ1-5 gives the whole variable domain DTGVSQNPRHKITKRGQNVTFRCDPISEHNRLYWYRQTLGQGPEFLTYFQNEAQLEKSRLLSDRFSAERPKGSFSTLEIQRTEQGDSAMYLCASSRTGNQPQHFGDGTRLSIL.

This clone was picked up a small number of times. The CDR3 spells CASSPQGASGSSGANVLTF. The DNA for the CDR3 is TGTGCCAGCAGCCCTCAGGGGGCTAGCGGGAGCTCTGGGGCCAACGTCCTGACTTTC. The V gene is TRBV9, the J gene TRBJ2-6; 10 bases map to TRBD2. V lost 4 bases to trimming and J lost 0 bases; unmatched junction nucleotides: 10. The germline gives CDR1 SGDLS, CDR2 YYNGEE. This CDR3 contains 19 residues. Supplemented by reference TRBV9 and TRBJ2-6, the full variable domain reads DSGVTQTPKHLITATGQRVTLRCSPRSGDLSVYWYQQSLDQGLQFLIQYYNGEERAKGNILERFSAQQFPDLHSELNLSSLELGDSALYFCASSPQGASGSSGANVLTFGAGSRLTVL.

CDR3 sequence: CASSSVSGSGGGEQFF. The CDR3 nucleotides are TGTGCCAGCAGCTCAGTTAGCGGGAGTGGGGGCGGTGAGCAGTTCTTC. The chain combines TRBV7-2 with TRBJ2-1, with 9 bases lining up with TRBD2. The J segment lost 9 bases and the V segment lost 4 bases, leaving 13 bases of the junction unmatched. The CDR3 sequence is 16 residues long. In germline, CDR1 is SGHTA, CDR2 FQGNSA.

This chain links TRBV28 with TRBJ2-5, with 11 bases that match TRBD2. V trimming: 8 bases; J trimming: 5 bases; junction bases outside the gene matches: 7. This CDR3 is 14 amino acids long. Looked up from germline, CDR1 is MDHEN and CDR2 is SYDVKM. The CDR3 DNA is TGTGCCAGCGAAATAGCGGGAGGGCCGGAGACCCAGTACTTC. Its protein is CASEIAGGPETQYF.

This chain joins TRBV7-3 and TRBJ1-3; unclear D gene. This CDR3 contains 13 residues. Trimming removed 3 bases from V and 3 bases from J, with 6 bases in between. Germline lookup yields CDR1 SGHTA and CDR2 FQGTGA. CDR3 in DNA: TGTGCCAGCAGCTTCGGGGTTGGAAACACCATATATTTT. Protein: CASSFGVGNTIYF.

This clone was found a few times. The chain's CDR3 is CASSYTGTVYNEQFF. For the CDR3, the DNA is TGTGCCAGCAGTTACACCGGGACAGTCTACAATGAGCAGTTCTTC. V gene TRBV6-6 combines with J gene TRBJ2-1, with TRBD1 matching 7 bases. The CDR3 is 15 amino acids. V dropped 2 bases and J dropped 3; count of bases not matched to a gene: 4. CDR1 and CDR2 from the germline V gene are MNHNY and SVGAGI (reference sequence).

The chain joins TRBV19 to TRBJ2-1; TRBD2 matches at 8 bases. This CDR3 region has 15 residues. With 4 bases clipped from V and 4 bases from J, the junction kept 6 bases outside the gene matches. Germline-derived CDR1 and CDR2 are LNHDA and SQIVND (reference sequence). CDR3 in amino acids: CASSSGRPSYNEQFF. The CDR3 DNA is TGTGCCAGTAGTAGCGGGAGGCCTTCTTACAATGAGCAGTTCTTC.

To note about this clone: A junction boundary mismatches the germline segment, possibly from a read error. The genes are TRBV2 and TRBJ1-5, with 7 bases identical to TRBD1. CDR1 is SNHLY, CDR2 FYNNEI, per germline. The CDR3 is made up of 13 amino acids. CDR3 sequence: CASREDRAEPQHF. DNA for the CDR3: TGTGCCAGCAGAGAAGACAGGGCCGAACCCCAGCATTTT.

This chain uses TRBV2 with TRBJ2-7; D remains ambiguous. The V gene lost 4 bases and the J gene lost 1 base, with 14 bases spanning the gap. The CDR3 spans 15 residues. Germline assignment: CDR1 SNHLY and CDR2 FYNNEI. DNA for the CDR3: TGTGCCAGCAGTGGGGCAGTCGATGTATCCTACGAGCAGTACTTC. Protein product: CASSGAVDVSYEQYF.

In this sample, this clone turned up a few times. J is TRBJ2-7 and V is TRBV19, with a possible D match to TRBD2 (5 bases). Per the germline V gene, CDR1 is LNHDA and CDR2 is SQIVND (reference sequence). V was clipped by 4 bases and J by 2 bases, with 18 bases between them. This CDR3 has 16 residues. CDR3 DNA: TGTGCCAGTAGTAGGTTCGATGAGGGAGAAACCTACGAGCAGTACTTC. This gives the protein CASSRFDEGETYEQYF. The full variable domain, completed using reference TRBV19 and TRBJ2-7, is DGGITQSPKYLFRKEGQNVTLSCEQNLNHDAMYWYRQDPGQGLRLIYYSQIVNDFQKGDIAEGYSVSREKKESFPLTVTSAQKNPTAFYLCASSRFDEGETYEQYFGPGTRLTVT.

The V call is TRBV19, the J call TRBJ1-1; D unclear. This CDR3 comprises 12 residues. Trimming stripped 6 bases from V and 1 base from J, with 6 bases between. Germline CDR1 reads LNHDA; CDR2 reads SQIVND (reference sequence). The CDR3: CASRAWNTEAFF. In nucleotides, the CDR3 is TGTGCCAGTAGAGCCTGGAACACTGAAGCTTTCTTT.

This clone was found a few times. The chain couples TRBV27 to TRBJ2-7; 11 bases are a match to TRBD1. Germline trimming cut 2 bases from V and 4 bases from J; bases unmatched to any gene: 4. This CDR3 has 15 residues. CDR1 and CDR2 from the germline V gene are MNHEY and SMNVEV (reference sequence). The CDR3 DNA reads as TGTGCCAGCAGTTTAGGGGGACAGGGGGGTTACGAGCAGTACTTC. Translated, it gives CASSLGGQGGYEQYF.

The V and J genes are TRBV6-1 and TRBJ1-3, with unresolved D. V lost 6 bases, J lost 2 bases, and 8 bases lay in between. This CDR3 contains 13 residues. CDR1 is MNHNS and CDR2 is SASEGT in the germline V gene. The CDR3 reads CASRFIAGNTIYF. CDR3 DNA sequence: TGTGCCAGCAGGTTTATCGCTGGAAACACCATATATTTT.

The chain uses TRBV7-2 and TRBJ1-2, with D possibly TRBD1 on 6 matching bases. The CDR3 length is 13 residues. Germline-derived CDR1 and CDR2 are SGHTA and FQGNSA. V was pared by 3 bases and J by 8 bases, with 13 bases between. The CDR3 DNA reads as TGTGCCAGCAGCTTCGGACAGCGCTGGGGCTACACCTTC. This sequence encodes CASSFGQRWGYTF.

The CDR3 loop reads CASSLAGGGFSGNEQFF. CDR3 coding DNA: TGTGCCAGCAGCTTGGCGGGCGGGGGGTTTTCAGGGAATGAGCAGTTCTTC. The V gene is TRBV5-5, the J gene TRBJ2-1; TRBD2 aligns across 8 bases. Per the germline V gene, CDR1 is SGHKS and CDR2 is YYEKEE (reference sequence). Losses at the gene ends were 0 bases for V and 7 bases for J; bases not matched to a gene: 12. CDR3 length equals 17 residues.

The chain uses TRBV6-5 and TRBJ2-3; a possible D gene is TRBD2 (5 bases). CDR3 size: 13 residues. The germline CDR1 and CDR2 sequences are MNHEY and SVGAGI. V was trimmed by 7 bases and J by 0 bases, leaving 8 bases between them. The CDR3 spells CASTKRSTDTQYF. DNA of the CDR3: TGTGCCAGCACTAAGCGGAGCACAGATACGCAGTATTTT.

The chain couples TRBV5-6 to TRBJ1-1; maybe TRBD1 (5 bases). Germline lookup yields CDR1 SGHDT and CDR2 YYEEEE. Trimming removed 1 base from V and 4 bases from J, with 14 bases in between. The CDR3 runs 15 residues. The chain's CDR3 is CASSLRQGLSTEAFF. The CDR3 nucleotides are TGTGCCAGCAGCTTGAGGCAGGGATTGAGCACTGAAGCTTTCTTT.

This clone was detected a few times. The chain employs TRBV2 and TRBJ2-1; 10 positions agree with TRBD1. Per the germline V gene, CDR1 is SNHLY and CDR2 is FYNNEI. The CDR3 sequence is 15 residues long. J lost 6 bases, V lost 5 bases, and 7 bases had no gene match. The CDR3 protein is CASSYRQGAGNEQFF. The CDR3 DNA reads TGTGCCAGCAGTTATCGACAGGGGGCCGGCAATGAGCAGTTCTTC.

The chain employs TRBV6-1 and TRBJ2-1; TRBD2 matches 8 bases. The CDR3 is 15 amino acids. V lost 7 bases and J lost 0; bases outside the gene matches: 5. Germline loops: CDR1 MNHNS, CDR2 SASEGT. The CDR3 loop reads CASMLAGGSYNEQFF. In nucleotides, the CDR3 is TGTGCCAGCATGCTAGCGGGCGGCTCCTACAATGAGCAGTTCTTC.